This T cell receptor (beta chain) came from a study of OX40 agonist ivuxolimab in advanced cancers. Study-level results: Expanded peripheral T cell antigen specificity was not determined. Dose levels from 0.1 to 3.0 mg/kg saw CD4+ and CD8+ blood T cells expand clonally by week 6.

The repertoire was sequenced with immunoSEQ multiplex PCR; TCRdb's copy has only in-frame clones and lacks some. The profile shows some 83,000 clones, about 93% of them singletons. CDR3 length: 12 amino acids. CDR1 and CDR2 from the germline V gene are SGDLS and YYNGEE. The V and J ends lost 3 bases and 6 bases respectively, with 7 bases between them. On this clone itself: Its antigen is currently unknown.

It was autoimmune disease history or systemic immunosuppression that excluded patients. Peripheral blood came from all dose cohorts at three timepoints. The genes are TRBV9 and TRBJ2-1; TRBD1 is a possible D gene (6 bases). This clonotype was obtained from an adult with an advanced solid tumor such as melanoma, head and neck, liver or kidney cancer. The sample consisted of CD4+ or CD8+ T cells sorted from blood, taken in a trial of the OX40 agonist ivuxolimab. The CDR3 here is CASSGGRNEQFF. The CDR3 DNA sequence: TGTGCCAGCAGCGGGGGGCGCAATGAGCAGTTCTTC.